This TCR beta chain was captured by sequencing in a study of beta chain features in type 1 diabetes. The whole isolated RNA underwent reverse transcription, so sequencing captured expressed TCRB transcripts. TCRdb's table, derived via immunoSEQ multiplex PCR, lists solely in-frame clones and lacks some. Of approximately 150,000 clones detected, more than 9% appear once; the ten largest clones hold about 1.3%. Germline V lookup: CDR1 MNHNS, CDR2 SASEGT. The CDR3 covers 14 residues. Trimming at V came to 0 bases and at J to 6 bases, leaving 4 bases not matched to a gene. With respect to this clone: What it binds is not known.

Whole-study findings and limits: For patients, the naive, central memory and Treg TCRB repertoires appeared more alike than for healthy donors. High TCR expression in some cells could lead to their over-representation in cDNA sequencing.

Sequenced: naive CD4+ T cells from blood. The sequence was collected from a man aged 18 to 35 in good health. The chain couples TRBV6-1 to TRBJ2-5; TRBD1 aligns across 7 bases. CDR3 region: CASSEATGFKTQYF. The CDR3 coding sequence is TGTGCCAGCAGTGAAGCGACAGGGTTTAAGACCCAGTACTTC.